This entry lists 23 T cell receptor beta chains sequenced from one sample in a study of OX40 agonist ivuxolimab in advanced cancers. Library preparation employed the immunoSEQ multiplex PCR assay. In its TCRdb copy, this immuneACCESS table keeps in-frame sequences only and misses some clones. Where compared with another copy, unresolved V genes explain less than half of these, and the others have no known cause. The sample table lists 60,000 to 85,000 clones, 87% of them with a count of one. The ten biggest clones cover around 0.56% of the sample. Material: CD4+ or CD8+ T cells sorted from blood, obtained in a trial of the OX40 agonist ivuxolimab. Every receptor here comes from an adult with an advanced solid tumor such as melanoma, head and neck, liver or kidney cancer.

The CDR3 loop reads CASKLTGGEPQHF. CDR3 nucleotides: TGTGCCAGCAAGCTCACAGGGGGGGAGCCCCAGCATTTT. The J gene is TRBJ1-5, the V gene TRBV2; 8 bases agree with TRBD1. V shed 7 bases, J shed 8 bases, and the junction held 7 bases outside the gene matches. The V gene's germline CDR1 is SNHLY and CDR2 FYNNEI. This CDR3 comprises 13 residues.

This rearrangement joins TRBV6-1 to TRBJ1-1; D gene ambiguous. V was cut by 1 base and J by 2 bases, with 11 bases left in between. Germline V gene sequence: CDR1 MNHNS, CDR2 SASEGT. The CDR3 length is 15 residues. The CDR3 region has the DNA TGTGCCAGCAGTGAAGACGGTCGGGGTAACACTGAAGCTTTCTTT. Its translation is CASSEDGRGNTEAFF.

This CDR3 is CASSLYKGSSGSSYEQYF. DNA for the CDR3: TGTGCCAGCAGCTTGTATAAGGGGAGTAGCGGGAGCTCCTACGAGCAGTACTTC. The rearrangement links TRBV5-8 to TRBJ2-7; 9 bases fit TRBD2. The CDR3 has 18 amino acids. The germline V gene has CDR1 SGHTS and CDR2 YDEGEE. The ends lost 1 base at V and 0 bases at J; junction bases unmatched: 11.

The gene calls are TRBV5-5 and TRBJ2-1, with 10 bases aligning to TRBD2. The CDR3 contains 16 residues. Looked up from germline, CDR1 is SGHKS and CDR2 is YYEKEE (reference sequence). V was clipped by 2 bases and J by 7 bases; unmatched bases: 9. The DNA of the CDR3 is TGTGCCAGCAGCTTCCTAGCGGGAGAGGTAGGAAATGAGCAGTTCTTC. Its protein product is CASSFLAGEVGNEQFF.

This clone was detected once. The chain combines TRBV4-3 with TRBJ1-4; D is uncertain. V was pared by 7 bases and J by 10 bases, with 10 bases between. The CDR3 length is 11 residues. CDR1 is LGHNA and CDR2 is YSLEER in the germline V gene. CDR3 protein: CASKDGAKLFF. The CDR3 DNA reads TGCGCCAGCAAAGATGGCGCAAAACTGTTTTTT.

J is TRBJ1-5 and V is TRBV19; D perhaps matches TRBD1 (6 bases). Germline CDR1 is LNHDA and CDR2 is SQIVND (reference sequence). This CDR3 is 13 amino acids long. Trimming took off 8 bases at V and 1 base at J, with 9 bases between the two ends. CDR3 DNA: TGTGCCAGTCGGCAGGGGAGCAATCAGCCCCAGCATTTT. Translating it yields CASRQGSNQPQHF.

On this clone: This CDR3 is also generated by other DNA sequences in the sample. J is TRBJ2-2 and V is TRBV2; D unresolved. V was clipped by 6 bases and J by 1 base, with 9 bases between them. Germline V gene lookup returns CDR1 SNHLY and CDR2 FYNNEI. The CDR3 sequence is 14 residues long. The CDR3 loop reads CASRGDGNTGELFF. The CDR3 DNA is TGTGCCAGCAGGGGTGACGGGAACACCGGGGAGCTGTTTTTT.

V is TRBV5-1 and J is TRBJ2-7; 7 positions match TRBD2. The trim removed 10 bases at V and 5 bases at J, leaving 12 bases unmatched. The CDR3 is made up of 13 amino acids. Germline loops: CDR1 SGHRS, CDR2 YFSETQ. The CDR3 nucleotides read TGCGCCCGGGGAGGGCAGGGCGTTAACGAGCAGTACTTC. The encoded protein is CARGGQGVNEQYF.

The sample holds a few counts of this clone. The chain combines TRBV6-4 with TRBJ2-6; 12 nucleotides agree with TRBD2. Per germline, CDR1 MRHNA and CDR2 SNTAGT. This CDR3 comprises 14 residues. V was pared by 5 bases and J by 16 bases, with 9 bases of the junction left unmatched. CDR3 coding DNA: TGTGCCAGCAGTTTCTCCGGGACTAGCGGGCCTCTGACTTTC. Its translation: CASSFSGTSGPLTF.

This clone was seen a handful of times. The gene calls are TRBV5-1 and TRBJ1-2, with 8 bases fitting TRBD1. The trim removed 0 bases at V and 4 bases at J, leaving 8 bases unmatched. The germline V gene has CDR1 SGHRS and CDR2 YFSETQ. The CDR3 consists of 16 residues. The CDR3 spells CASSLAPGQESYGYTF. The CDR3 DNA reads TGCGCCAGCAGCTTGGCCCCGGGACAGGAAAGCTATGGCTACACCTTC.

This clone has more than one count but fewer than ten. The gene calls are TRBV5-1 and TRBJ2-1; TRBD2 matches at 14 bases. Trimming at V came to 0 bases and at J to 9 bases, leaving 17 bases not matched to a gene. The CDR3 totals 20 residues. Germline CDR1 is SGHRS and CDR2 is YFSETQ. For the CDR3, the DNA is TGCGCCAGCAGCTTGGCCGGGACTAGCGGGAGATTTGGTGAGGGTAGTGAGCAGTTCTTC. It yields the protein CASSLAGTSGRFGEGSEQFF.

The J gene is TRBJ1-5, the V gene TRBV10-3, with 7 nucleotides matching TRBD1. Losses at the gene ends were 9 bases for V and 5 bases for J; bases not matched to a gene: 10. CDR1 and CDR2 from the germline V gene are ENHRY and SYGVKD. CDR3 length equals 14 residues. The CDR3 region has the DNA TGTGCCATAAGCCGGGACAGCGAGGATCAGCCCCAGCATTTT. Translating gives CAISRDSEDQPQHF.

V is TRBV7-2 and J is TRBJ2-3; tentatively, D is TRBD2 (7 bases). This CDR3 is 14 amino acids long. CDR1 is SGHTA and CDR2 is FQGNSA in the germline V gene. Deletions cut 0 bases from V and 7 bases from J, with 11 bases between. CDR3 in amino acids: CASSLAGGPNTQYF. For the CDR3, the DNA is TGTGCCAGCAGCTTAGCGGGGGGGCCGAATACGCAGTATTTT.

The DNA of the CDR3 is TGTGCCAGCAGCCTACCGGTGGGAGGGATGACTGAAGCTTTCTTT. Translating gives CASSLPVGGMTEAFF. The chain is built from TRBV7-2 and TRBJ1-1; D is unresolved. CDR1 is SGHTA and CDR2 is FQGNSA in the germline V gene. Trimming stripped 5 bases from V and 5 bases from J, with 18 bases between. The length of the CDR3 is 15 residues. Full variable domain (missing parts from reference TRBV7-2 and TRBJ1-1): GAGVSQSPSNKVTEKGKDVELRCDPISGHTALYWYRQSLGQGLEFLIYFQGNSAPDKSGLPSDRFSAERTGGSVSTLTIQRTQQEDSAVYLCASSLPVGGMTEAFFGQGTRLTVV.

This sequence joins TRBV27 and TRBJ2-7; TRBD1 might be the D (5 bases). Trimming left V 4 bases short and J 1 base short, with 8 bases between. Germline lookup yields CDR1 MNHEY and CDR2 SMNVEV (reference sequence). The CDR3 runs 13 residues. The CDR3 sequence is CASSWSGSYEQYF. The CDR3 DNA sequence: TGTGCCAGCAGTTGGTCAGGGTCCTACGAGCAGTACTTC.

This sequence joins TRBV30 and TRBJ1-2; D might be TRBD1 (5 bases). With 6 bases removed from V and 3 bases from J, the gap between germline ends came to 14 bases. Germline-derived CDR1 and CDR2 are GTSNPN and SVGIG (reference sequence). CDR3 length equals 13 residues. In DNA form, the CDR3 reads TGTGCCTGTTCGAGGGGCTCTTACTATGGCTACACCTTC. Protein product: CACSRGSYYGYTF. Full variable domain (outside the CDR3, taken from reference TRBV30 and TRBJ1-2): SQTIHQWPATLVQPVGSPLSLECTVEGTSNPNLYWYRQAAGRGLQLLFYSVGIGQISSEVPQNLSASRPQDRQFILSSKKLLLSDSGFYLCACSRGSYYGYTFGSGTRLTVV.

CDR3 sequence (DNA): TGCGCCAGCAGCTTGACCTGGGAGGACTCCTACGAGCAGTACTTC. Translated, it gives CASSLTWEDSYEQYF. The V call is TRBV5-1, the J call TRBJ2-7, with D maybe TRBD2 (6 bases). CDR3 length equals 15 residues. Germline-derived CDR1 and CDR2 are SGHRS and YFSETQ. V was clipped by 1 base and J by 0 bases, with 11 bases between them.

This chain links TRBV7-2 with TRBJ2-7; tentatively, D is TRBD2 (6 bases). V was pared by 4 bases and J by 3 bases, with 10 bases between. The CDR3 totals 13 residues. Per germline, CDR1 SGHTA and CDR2 FQGNSA. For the CDR3, the DNA is TGTGCCAGCAGCTCGCAGGGAGGCTACGAGCAGTACTTC. Residues: CASSSQGGYEQYF.

V and J are TRBV25-1 and TRBJ1-1, with a weak D call TRBD1 (5 bases). The CDR3 is 16 residues long. Germline V gene sequence: CDR1 MGHDK, CDR2 SYGVNS. V lost 5 bases to trimming and J lost 0 bases, with 16 bases between them. CDR3 loop: CASSPQIGHMNTEAFF. CDR3 nucleotide sequence: TGTGCCAGCAGTCCCCAGATTGGACACATGAACACTGAAGCTTTCTTT. Complete variable domain (other parts from reference TRBV25-1 and TRBJ1-1): EADIYQTPRYLVIGTGKKITLECSQTMGHDKMYWYQQDPGMELHLIHYSYGVNSTEKGDLSSESTVSRIRTEHFPLTLESARPSHTSQYLCASSPQIGHMNTEAFFGQGTRLTVV.

The V gene is TRBV7-9, the J gene TRBJ2-1; 10 bases match TRBD2. Germline-derived CDR1 and CDR2 are SEHNR and FQNEAQ (reference sequence). The CDR3 is 16 residues long. V was pared by 7 bases and J by 1 base, with 7 bases of the junction left unmatched. CDR3 DNA: TGTGCCAGCAAGAATAGCGGGAGGCGGTCCTACAATGAGCAGTTCTTC. Protein: CASKNSGRRSYNEQFF.

The V gene is TRBV21-1, the J gene TRBJ1-5. TRBV21-1 has pseudogene status. The CDR3 runs 13 residues. As DNA, the CDR3 is TGTGCCAGCAGCAAAGGGACCTTTCAGCCCCAGCATTTT. This encodes CASSKGTFQPQHF.

The chain carries TRBV15 and TRBJ2-7; TRBD2 is a possible D gene (5 bases). CDR1 is LNHNV and CDR2 is YYDKDF in the germline V gene (reference sequence). V was cut by 6 bases and J by 2 bases, with 11 bases left in between. This CDR3 contains 13 residues. The CDR3 reads CATRSSGTYEQYF. In DNA form, the CDR3 reads TGTGCCACCAGATCGAGCGGTACCTACGAGCAGTACTTC.

The chain uses TRBV25-1 and TRBJ1-1; D unclear. The CDR3 has 11 residues. Germline CDR1 is MGHDK and CDR2 is SYGVNS. Trimming pared 7 bases from V and 6 bases from J, leaving 9 bases between. The CDR3 is CASKRGAEAFF. The CDR3 nucleotides read TGTGCCAGCAAACGAGGAGCTGAAGCTTTCTTT. The full variable domain, with the rest looked up from reference TRBV25-1 and TRBJ1-1, is EADIYQTPRYLVIGTGKKITLECSQTMGHDKMYWYQQDPGMELHLIHYSYGVNSTEKGDLSSESTVSRIRTEHFPLTLESARPSHTSQYLCASKRGAEAFFGQGTRLTVV.